These T cell receptor beta chains were read from a single sample in a study of T-cell reconstitution after alpha-beta-depleted transplantation in children. TCRdb reprocessed the PCR reads with MiXCR, giving one entry per CDR3 protein. This sample has approximately 350,000 distinct CDR3 sequences; 10% to 15% occur once, and the top ten carry roughly 4.5%. Sequenced material: PBMCs, taken from the stem cell graft. These receptors came from a human donor who donated a stem cell graft to a child with Fanconi anemia. Both conserved end residues are part of each CDR3. Fields, in order: D gene, V gene, J gene, CDR3 protein. D genes are given only for firm matches.

d_gene: .
v_gene: TRBV7-8
j_gene: TRBJ1-1
CDR3aa: CASSLKGWPLGSEAFF

d_gene: .
v_gene: TRBV5-5
j_gene: TRBJ1-6
CDR3aa: CASSLGARSGANSPLHF

d_gene: .
v_gene: TRBV28
j_gene: TRBJ2-2
CDR3aa: CASSFAGNTGELFF

d_gene: .
v_gene: TRBV4-2
j_gene: TRBJ2-1
CDR3aa: CASSQGNNGNYNEQFF

d_gene: .
v_gene: TRBV20-1
j_gene: TRBJ1-5
CDR3aa: CSARVQGKQPQHF

d_gene: .
v_gene: TRBV6-2/TRBV6-3
j_gene: TRBJ2-3
CDR3aa: CASRSTSTDTQYF

d_gene: TRBD1
v_gene: TRBV9
j_gene: TRBJ1-6
CDR3aa: CASSVWDRDSPLHF

d_gene: TRBD1
v_gene: TRBV6-2/TRBV6-3
j_gene: TRBJ1-6
CDR3aa: CASSYSGQGISPLHF

d_gene: .
v_gene: TRBV5-1
j_gene: TRBJ1-2
CDR3aa: CASSNSASAIYGYTF

d_gene: .
v_gene: TRBV12-3/TRBV12-4
j_gene: TRBJ1-5
CDR3aa: CASSFKGGGQPQHF

d_gene: .
v_gene: TRBV15
j_gene: TRBJ2-5
CDR3aa: CATNLGQGGETQYF

d_gene: .
v_gene: TRBV20-1
j_gene: TRBJ2-4
CDR3aa: CSAREGARNIQYF

d_gene: TRBD1
v_gene: TRBV18
j_gene: TRBJ2-5
CDR3aa: CASSPEEGGEETQYF

d_gene: TRBD1
v_gene: TRBV7-9
j_gene: TRBJ1-1
CDR3aa: CASSLGQGVNTEAFF

d_gene: .
v_gene: TRBV4-3
j_gene: TRBJ2-5
CDR3aa: CASSQGEGKTQYF

d_gene: .
v_gene: TRBV5-1
j_gene: TRBJ2-5
CDR3aa: CASSLDPTRHLETQYF

d_gene: TRBD1
v_gene: TRBV5-1
j_gene: TRBJ1-1
CDR3aa: CASSLLPGGVNTEAFF

d_gene: .
v_gene: TRBV4-1
j_gene: TRBJ2-1
CDR3aa: CASSLVQLTPARFF

d_gene: .
v_gene: TRBV21-1
j_gene: TRBJ1-1
CDR3aa: CATQQVGTEAFF

d_gene: .
v_gene: TRBV18
j_gene: TRBJ2-2
CDR3aa: CASSPLRTLNTGELFF

d_gene: TRBD1
v_gene: TRBV5-1
j_gene: TRBJ2-3
CDR3aa: CASSLVGTGGTDTQYF

d_gene: .
v_gene: TRBV27
j_gene: TRBJ2-2
CDR3aa: CASSLVVRAGELFF

d_gene: .
v_gene: TRBV5-1
j_gene: TRBJ2-1
CDR3aa: CASSFGLINYNEQFF

d_gene: .
v_gene: TRBV5-1
j_gene: TRBJ2-2
CDR3aa: CASSLQLSTGELFF

d_gene: .
v_gene: TRBV7-9
j_gene: TRBJ1-1
CDR3aa: CASSATEAFF

d_gene: .
v_gene: TRBV11-2
j_gene: TRBJ2-1
CDR3aa: CASSLRGGSESEQFF

d_gene: .
v_gene: TRBV20-1
j_gene: TRBJ1-6
CDR3aa: CSAAKTYNSPLHF

d_gene: .
v_gene: TRBV6-2/TRBV6-3
j_gene: TRBJ2-3
CDR3aa: CASYHRAPTGGTDTQYF

d_gene: TRBD1
v_gene: TRBV10-2
j_gene: TRBJ2-1
CDR3aa: CASSGQAYNEQFF

d_gene: .
v_gene: TRBV10-1
j_gene: TRBJ1-1
CDR3aa: CARNPKGGTEAFF

d_gene: TRBD2
v_gene: TRBV11-1
j_gene: TRBJ2-1
CDR3aa: CASSLIAGPSGGPSSYNEQFF

d_gene: TRBD2
v_gene: TRBV5-1
j_gene: TRBJ2-1
CDR3aa: CASSLVGTSGVDEQFF

d_gene: .
v_gene: TRBV3-1
j_gene: TRBJ1-1
CDR3aa: CASRAGSEAFF

d_gene: TRBD2
v_gene: TRBV7-2
j_gene: TRBJ2-3
CDR3aa: CASSPLAGGHTDTQYF

d_gene: .
v_gene: TRBV9
j_gene: TRBJ1-2
CDR3aa: CASSVNVNYGYTF

d_gene: .
v_gene: TRBV13
j_gene: TRBJ1-6
CDR3aa: CASRDSGTRGSNSPLHF

d_gene: .
v_gene: TRBV15
j_gene: TRBJ1-2
CDR3aa: CATSRVATSYGYTF

d_gene: .
v_gene: TRBV12-3/TRBV12-4
j_gene: TRBJ2-7
CDR3aa: CASSLGPSIGEQYF

d_gene: TRBD1
v_gene: TRBV20-1
j_gene: TRBJ1-1
CDR3aa: CSASSGGRTEAFF

d_gene: TRBD2
v_gene: TRBV5-1
j_gene: TRBJ2-1
CDR3aa: CASSLEVAGVKEQFF

d_gene: .
v_gene: TRBV18
j_gene: TRBJ1-3
CDR3aa: CASSSDSRSNTIYF

d_gene: .
v_gene: TRBV5-3
j_gene: TRBJ1-1
CDR3aa: CASSWGNEAFF

d_gene: TRBD1
v_gene: TRBV15
j_gene: TRBJ2-5
CDR3aa: CASMTGGRETQYF

d_gene: TRBD1
v_gene: TRBV29-1
j_gene: TRBJ2-7
CDR3aa: CSADGQGRNEQYF

d_gene: .
v_gene: TRBV5-1
j_gene: TRBJ2-7
CDR3aa: CASSLGIGSGYYEQYF

d_gene: .
v_gene: TRBV12-3/TRBV12-4
j_gene: TRBJ2-1
CDR3aa: CASSSGWEQFF

d_gene: .
v_gene: TRBV12-3/TRBV12-4
j_gene: TRBJ1-3
CDR3aa: CASSFRSGGNTIYF

d_gene: .
v_gene: TRBV2
j_gene: TRBJ1-5
CDR3aa: CASSDPSQPQHF

d_gene: TRBD1
v_gene: TRBV24-1
j_gene: TRBJ1-1
CDR3aa: CATRGGTGGSEAFF